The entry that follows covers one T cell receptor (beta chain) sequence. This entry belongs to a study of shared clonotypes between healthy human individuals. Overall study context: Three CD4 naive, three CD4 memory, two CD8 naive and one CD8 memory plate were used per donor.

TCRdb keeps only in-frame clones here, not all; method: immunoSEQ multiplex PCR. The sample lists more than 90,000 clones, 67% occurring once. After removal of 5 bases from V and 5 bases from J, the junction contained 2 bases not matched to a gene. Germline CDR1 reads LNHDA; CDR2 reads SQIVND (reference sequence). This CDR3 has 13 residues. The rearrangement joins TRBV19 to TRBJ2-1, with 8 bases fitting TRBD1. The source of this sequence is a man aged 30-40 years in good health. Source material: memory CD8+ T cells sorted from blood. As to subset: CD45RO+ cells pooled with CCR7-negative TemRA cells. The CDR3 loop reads CASSWDRNNEQFF. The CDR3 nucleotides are TGTGCCAGTAGTTGGGACAGGAACAATGAGCAGTTCTTC.